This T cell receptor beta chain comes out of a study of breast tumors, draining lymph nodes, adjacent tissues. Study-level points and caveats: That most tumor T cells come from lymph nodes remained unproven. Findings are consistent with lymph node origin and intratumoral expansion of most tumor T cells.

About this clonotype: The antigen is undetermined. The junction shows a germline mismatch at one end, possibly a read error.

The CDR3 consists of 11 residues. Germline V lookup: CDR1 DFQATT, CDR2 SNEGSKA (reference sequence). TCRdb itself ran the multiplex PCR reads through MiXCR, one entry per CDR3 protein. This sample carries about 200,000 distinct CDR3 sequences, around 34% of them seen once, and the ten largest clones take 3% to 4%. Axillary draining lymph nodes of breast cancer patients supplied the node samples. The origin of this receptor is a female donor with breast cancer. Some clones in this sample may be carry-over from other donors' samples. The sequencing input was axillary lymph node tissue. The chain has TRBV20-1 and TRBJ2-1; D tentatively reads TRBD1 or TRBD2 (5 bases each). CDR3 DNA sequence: TGCAGTGCTGTCGGGACGAATACGCAGTCCTTC. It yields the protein CSAVGTNTQSF.